This T cell receptor beta chain was captured by sequencing in a study of blood T cells in healthy people across ages (dated by TCRdb to about 2015). Broadly, across the study: In model experiments, template switching captured about one uniquely barcoded TCR beta cDNA molecule for every two T cells. Using the same blood draw, the study looked at two additional independent replicas of 1 million unique cDNA reads for two donors, one aged 18 to 30 and the other aged 80 or older. Age-related changes in TCR beta repertoire diversity were measured in the study by deep sequencing normalized with unique cDNA molecular identifiers. To avoid experimental bias, donors of different ages were distributed randomly across sequencing lanes. Donors were grouped into four age groups: young (average roughly 17 years), middle-aged (under 40), aged (roughly 62) and long-lived (about 89). The investigation overall reported the following: Observed TCR beta diversity per million T cells fell roughly linearly with age, and a significant reduction was already apparent by age about 38. Observed TCR beta diversity correlated strongly with the percentage of naive T cells measured by flow cytometry. Bulk unsorted PBMC profiling prevented conclusive comparison of naive and antigen-experienced compartments. Estimates of total diversity based on one million sequenced T cells were considered lower bounds and underestimates. Compared with the aged group, the long-lived group had more naive CD4+ T cells, fewer expanded clones and increased TCR diversity, suggesting age selection. Because donor CMV infection status was unknown, age-related changes in expanded clonotypes were potentially confounded.

A word on this clonotype: This receptor's antigen is unknown. No base quality information exists; no much larger clone differs at one position.

Taken from the germline V gene (reference sequence), the CDR1 and CDR2 loops are SGHKS and YYEKEE. The germline ends are 12 bases apart after V is trimmed by 5 bases and J by 0 bases. The CDR3 starts with the cysteine, ends with the phenylalanine, and has 14 residues. Of all the DNA, just the CDR3 is kept, 42 bases in frame from base 1. The roughly 37 donors, aged about 6 to 100 years, were systemically healthy Caucasian individuals from Russia. Each donor gave 9.5 to 10 milliliters of peripheral blood, drawn into EDTA-treated Vacutainer tubes. Ficoll-Paque density-gradient centrifugation was used to isolate PBMCs, with at least 6 million per sample. Total RNA, at least 5.5 micrograms per sample, was extracted from PBMCs with Trizol reagent. Naive CD45RAhigh/CD27high T cell percentages were measured by flow cytometry on a PBMC aliquot from every donor. Library generation was performed with 5' RACE. The instrument given in TCRdb is Illumina HiSeq 2500. A second PCR of roughly 6 to 12 cycles was performed with a sample-barcoded 5' primer and a J-beta primer mix. A unique molecular identifier was introduced onto each TCR beta cDNA molecule by a template-switch 5' adaptor carrying 12 random nucleotides. Each sample yielded at least 2.5 million CDR3-containing paired-end reads. The Mint cDNA synthesis kit, primed by a TRBC-specific oligonucleotide, was used to synthesize first-strand cDNA from all RNA. Following uracil-DNA glycosylase treatment, a first 18-cycle PCR with universal primers M1SS and BC2_uni_R was performed on all cDNA. Per the authors' processing: For normalization, 1 million high-quality reads, each with a distinct molecular identifier, were randomly selected from each sample. Reads with shared molecular identifiers were discarded instead of being binned into consensus sequences. MiTCR, run with a Q25 quality threshold and the strictest error-elimination algorithm, handled CDR3 identification, clonotype clustering and error correction. A nonparametric unseen species model using Euler transformation provided a lower-bound estimate of total TCR beta diversity. TCRdb reran the public reads through fastp at Q25 and MiXCR, keeping productive beta chains. Each CDR3 protein appears once, grouped with its most common genes and DNA. The V and J calls and clone size come from TCRdb's table, not from the authors' own analysis. In this sample the table shows roughly 800,000 distinct CDR3 sequences, 58% of which occur a single time. The ten biggest clones cover over 20% of the sample.

This sequence uses TRBV5-5 and TRBJ2-7, with TRBD1 tentatively as D gene (5 bases match). The clonotype originates from a young man in good health. The sequenced sample was blood. The nucleotide sequence is TGTGCCAGCAGGCTGCAGGGTAGCTCCTACGAGCAGTACTTC. This yields the protein CASRLQGSSYEQYF.